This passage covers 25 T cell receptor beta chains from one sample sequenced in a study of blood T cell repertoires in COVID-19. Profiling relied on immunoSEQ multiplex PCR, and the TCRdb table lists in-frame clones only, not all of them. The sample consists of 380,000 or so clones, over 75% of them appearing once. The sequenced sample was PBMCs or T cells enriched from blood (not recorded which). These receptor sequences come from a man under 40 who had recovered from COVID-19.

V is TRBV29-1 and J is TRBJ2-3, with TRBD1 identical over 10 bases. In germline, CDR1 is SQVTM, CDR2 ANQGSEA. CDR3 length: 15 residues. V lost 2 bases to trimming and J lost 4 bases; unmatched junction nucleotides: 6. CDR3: CSVESWDRGPDTQYF. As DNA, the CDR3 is TGCAGCGTTGAAAGTTGGGACAGGGGCCCAGATACGCAGTATTTT.

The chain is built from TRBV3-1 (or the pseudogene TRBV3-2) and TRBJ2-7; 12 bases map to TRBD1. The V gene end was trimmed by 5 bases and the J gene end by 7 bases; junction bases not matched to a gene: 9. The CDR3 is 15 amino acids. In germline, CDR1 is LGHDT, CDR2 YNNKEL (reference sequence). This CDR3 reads CASSYPGQGAGEQYF. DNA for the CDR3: TGTGCCAGCAGCTATCCGGGACAGGGGGCCGGGGAGCAGTACTTC.

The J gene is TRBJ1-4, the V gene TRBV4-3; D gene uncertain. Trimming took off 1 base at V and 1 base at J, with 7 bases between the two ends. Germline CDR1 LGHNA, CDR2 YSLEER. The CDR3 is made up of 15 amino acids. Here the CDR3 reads CASSQALLTNEKLFF. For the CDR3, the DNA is TGCGCCAGCAGCCAAGCTCTCTTAACTAATGAAAAACTGTTTTTT.

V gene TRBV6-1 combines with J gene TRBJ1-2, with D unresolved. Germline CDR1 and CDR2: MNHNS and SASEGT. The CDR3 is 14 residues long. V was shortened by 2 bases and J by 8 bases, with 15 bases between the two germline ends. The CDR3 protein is CASSEHKGTGGYTF. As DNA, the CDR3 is TGTGCCAGCAGTGAACATAAGGGTACGGGGGGCTACACCTTC.

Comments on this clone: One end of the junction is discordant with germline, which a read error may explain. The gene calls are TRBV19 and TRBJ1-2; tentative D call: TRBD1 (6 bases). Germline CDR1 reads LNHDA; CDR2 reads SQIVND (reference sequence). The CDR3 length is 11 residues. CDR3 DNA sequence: TGTGCCAGTAGTACTAACCGACAGGTTCACTTC. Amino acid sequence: CASSTNRQVHF.

The CDR3 loop is CASSSDRASYNEQFF. The CDR3, as DNA: TGTGCCAGCAGCTCGGACAGGGCCTCCTACAATGAGCAGTTCTTC. This chain joins TRBV7-3 and TRBJ2-1; 8 bases are a match to TRBD1. The CDR3 contains 15 residues. The junction had 2 bases not matched to a gene; V was cut back by 4 bases and J by 0 bases. In germline, CDR1 is SGHTA, CDR2 FQGTGA.

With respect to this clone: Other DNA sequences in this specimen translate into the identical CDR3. The CDR3 here is CASSQDPGGYGYTF. CDR3 nucleotides: TGCGCCAGCAGCCAAGATCCCGGGGGGTATGGCTACACCTTC. The V call is TRBV4-3, the J call TRBJ1-2, with D tentatively TRBD1 (5 bases). V gave up 0 bases and J gave up 5 bases, with 10 bases separating them. The V gene's germline CDR1 is LGHNA and CDR2 YSLEER. This CDR3 is 14 amino acids long.

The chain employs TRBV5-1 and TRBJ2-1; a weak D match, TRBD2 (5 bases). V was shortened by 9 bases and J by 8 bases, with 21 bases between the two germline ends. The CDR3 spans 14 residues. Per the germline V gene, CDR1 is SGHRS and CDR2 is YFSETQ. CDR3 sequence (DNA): TGCGCCACCTCACCGGGTGAGCGGATTCATGAGCAGTTCTTC. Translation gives CATSPGERIHEQFF.

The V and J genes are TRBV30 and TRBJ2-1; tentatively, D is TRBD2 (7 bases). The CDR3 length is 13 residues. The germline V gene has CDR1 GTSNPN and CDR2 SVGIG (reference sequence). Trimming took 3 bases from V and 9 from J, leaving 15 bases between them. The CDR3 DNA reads TGTGCCTGGAGAGGGGGGGGTTATGGTGAGCAGTTCTTC. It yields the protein CAWRGGGYGEQFF.

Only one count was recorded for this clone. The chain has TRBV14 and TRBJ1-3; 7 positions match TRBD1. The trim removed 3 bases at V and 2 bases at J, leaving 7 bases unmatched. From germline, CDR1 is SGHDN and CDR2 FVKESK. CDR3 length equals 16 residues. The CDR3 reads CASSHRDSQPGNTIYF. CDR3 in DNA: TGTGCCAGCAGCCACAGGGACAGTCAGCCTGGAAACACCATATATTTT. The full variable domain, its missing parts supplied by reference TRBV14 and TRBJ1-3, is EAGVTQFPSHSVIEKGQTVTLRCDPISGHDNLYWYRRVMGKEIKFLLHFVKESKQDESGMPNNRFLAERTGGTYSTLKVQPAELEDSGVYFCASSHRDSQPGNTIYFGEGSWLTVV.

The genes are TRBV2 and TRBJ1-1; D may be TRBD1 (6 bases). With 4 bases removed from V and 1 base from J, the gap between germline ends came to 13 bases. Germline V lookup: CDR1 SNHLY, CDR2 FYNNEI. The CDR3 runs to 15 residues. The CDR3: CASSAIQGPNTEAFF. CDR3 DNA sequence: TGTGCCAGCAGTGCTATACAGGGACCGAACACTGAAGCTTTCTTT. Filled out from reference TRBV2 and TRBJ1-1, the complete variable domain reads EPEVTQTPSHQVTQMGQEVILRCVPISNHLYFYWYRQILGQKVEFLVSFYNNEISEKSEIFDDQFSVERPDGSNFTLKIRSTKLEDSAMYFCASSAIQGPNTEAFFGQGTRLTVV.

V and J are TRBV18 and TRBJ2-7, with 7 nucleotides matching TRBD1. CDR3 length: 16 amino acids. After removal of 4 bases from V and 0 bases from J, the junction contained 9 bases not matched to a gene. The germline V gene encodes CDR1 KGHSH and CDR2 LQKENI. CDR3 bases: TGTGCCAGCTCACGCACCGGGACAGAGATCTCCTACGAGCAGTACTTC. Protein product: CASSRTGTEISYEQYF. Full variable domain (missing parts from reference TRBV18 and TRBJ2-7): NAGVMQNPRHLVRRRGQEARLRCSPMKGHSHVYWYRQLPEEGLKFMVYLQKENIIDESGMPKERFSAEFPKEGPSILRIQQVVRGDSAAYFCASSRTGTEISYEQYFGPGTRLTVT.

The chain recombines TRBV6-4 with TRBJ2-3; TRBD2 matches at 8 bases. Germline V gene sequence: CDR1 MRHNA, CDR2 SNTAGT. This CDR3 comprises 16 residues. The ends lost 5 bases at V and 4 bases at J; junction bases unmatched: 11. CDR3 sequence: CASSPHSSGGADTQYF. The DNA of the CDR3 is TGTGCCAGCAGTCCTCATTCCTCGGGGGGGGCAGATACGCAGTATTTT.

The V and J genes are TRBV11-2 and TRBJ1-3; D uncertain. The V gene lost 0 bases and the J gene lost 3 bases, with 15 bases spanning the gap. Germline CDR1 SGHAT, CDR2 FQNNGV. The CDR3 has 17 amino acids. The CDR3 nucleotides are TGTGCCAGCAGCTTAGAGCCCCCTACCGGGAGTGGAAACACCATATATTTT. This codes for CASSLEPPTGSGNTIYF.

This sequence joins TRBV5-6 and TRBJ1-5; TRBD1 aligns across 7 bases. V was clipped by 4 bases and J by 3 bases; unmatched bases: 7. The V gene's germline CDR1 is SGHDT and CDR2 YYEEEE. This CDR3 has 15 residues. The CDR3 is CASSQGDRNNQPQHF. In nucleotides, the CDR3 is TGTGCCAGCAGCCAGGGGGACAGAAACAATCAGCCCCAGCATTTT.

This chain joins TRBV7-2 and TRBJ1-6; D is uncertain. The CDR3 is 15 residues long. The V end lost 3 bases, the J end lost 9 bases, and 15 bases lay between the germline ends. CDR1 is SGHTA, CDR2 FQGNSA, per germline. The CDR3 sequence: CASSFKDSIFSPLHF. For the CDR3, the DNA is TGTGCCAGCAGCTTTAAGGACTCCATTTTTTCACCCCTCCACTTT.

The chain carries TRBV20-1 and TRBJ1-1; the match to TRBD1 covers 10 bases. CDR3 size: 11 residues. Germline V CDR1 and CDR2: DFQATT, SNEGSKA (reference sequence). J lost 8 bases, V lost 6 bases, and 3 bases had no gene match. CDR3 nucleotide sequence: TGCAGTGCACCGGACAGGGGGGAAGCTTTCTTT. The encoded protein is CSAPDRGEAFF.

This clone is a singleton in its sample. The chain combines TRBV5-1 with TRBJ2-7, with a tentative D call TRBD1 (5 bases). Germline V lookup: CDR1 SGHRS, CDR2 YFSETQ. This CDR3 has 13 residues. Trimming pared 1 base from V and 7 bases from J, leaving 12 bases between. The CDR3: CASSLTTGREQYF. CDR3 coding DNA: TGCGCCAGCAGCTTGACCACAGGACGAGAGCAGTACTTC.

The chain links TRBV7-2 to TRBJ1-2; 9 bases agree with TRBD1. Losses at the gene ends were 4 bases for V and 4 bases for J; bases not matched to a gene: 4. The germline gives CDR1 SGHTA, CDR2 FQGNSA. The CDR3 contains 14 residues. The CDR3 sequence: CASSSTGGSYGYTF. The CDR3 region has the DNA TGTGCCAGCAGCTCCACAGGGGGCAGCTATGGCTACACCTTC.

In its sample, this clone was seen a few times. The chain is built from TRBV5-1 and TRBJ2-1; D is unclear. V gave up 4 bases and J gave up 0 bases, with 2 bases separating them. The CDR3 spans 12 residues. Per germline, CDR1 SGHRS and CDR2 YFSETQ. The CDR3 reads CASSLSYNEQFF. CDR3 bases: TGCGCCAGCAGCCTCTCCTACAATGAGCAGTTCTTC.

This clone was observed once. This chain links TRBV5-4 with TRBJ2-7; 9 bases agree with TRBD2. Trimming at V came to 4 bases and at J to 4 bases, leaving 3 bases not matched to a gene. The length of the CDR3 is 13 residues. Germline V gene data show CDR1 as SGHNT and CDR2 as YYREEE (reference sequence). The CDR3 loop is CASSRSGGYEQYF. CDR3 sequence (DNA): TGTGCCAGCAGCAGGAGCGGGGGGTACGAGCAGTACTTC.

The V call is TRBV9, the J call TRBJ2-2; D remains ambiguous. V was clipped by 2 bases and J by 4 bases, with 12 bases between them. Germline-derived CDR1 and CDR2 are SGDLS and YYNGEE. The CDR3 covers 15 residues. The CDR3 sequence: CASSVNPVITGELFF. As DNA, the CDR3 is TGTGCCAGCAGCGTCAACCCGGTCATCACCGGGGAGCTGTTTTTT.

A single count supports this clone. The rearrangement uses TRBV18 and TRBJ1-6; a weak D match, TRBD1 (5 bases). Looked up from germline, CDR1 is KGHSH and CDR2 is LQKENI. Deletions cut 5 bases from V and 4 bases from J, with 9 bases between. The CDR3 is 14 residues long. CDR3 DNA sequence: TGTGCCAGCTCAACAGCAGGGTATAATTCACCCCTCCACTTT. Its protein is CASSTAGYNSPLHF.

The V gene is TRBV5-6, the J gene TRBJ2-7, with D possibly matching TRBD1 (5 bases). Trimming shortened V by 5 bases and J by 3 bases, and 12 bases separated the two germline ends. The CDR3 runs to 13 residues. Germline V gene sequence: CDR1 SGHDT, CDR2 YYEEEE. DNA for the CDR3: TGTGCCAGCAGTCTCGGACATGTCTACGAGCAGTACTTC. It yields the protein CASSLGHVYEQYF.

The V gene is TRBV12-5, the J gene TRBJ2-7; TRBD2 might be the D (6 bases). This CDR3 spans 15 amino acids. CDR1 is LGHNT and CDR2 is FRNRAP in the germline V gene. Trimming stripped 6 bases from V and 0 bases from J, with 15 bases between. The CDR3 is CASGPGLASSYEQYF. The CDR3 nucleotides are TGTGCTAGTGGCCCGGGACTCGCGAGCTCCTACGAGCAGTACTTC.